The next 5 T cell receptor beta chains were all read from a single sample in a study of T cell responses to AZD1222 COVID-19 vaccine. Using immunoSEQ multiplex PCR, the repertoire was profiled, and TCRdb retains in-frame clones only, with some absent. Here the sample spans about 120,000 clones, approximately 85% being singletons. This sample comprised peripheral blood, obtained on day 0 of MenACWY control vaccination. The receptors were sampled from an adult in good health.

V usage is TRBV5-1 and J usage is TRBJ2-7, with 8 bases fitting TRBD1. Germline CDR1 reads SGHRS; CDR2 reads YFSETQ. The CDR3 has 15 amino acids. With V trimmed by 0 bases and J by 3 bases, 5 bases remained unmatched. CDR3 region: CASSLGTGGLYEQYF. CDR3 nucleotide sequence: TGCGCCAGCAGCTTGGGAACAGGGGGTCTCTACGAGCAGTACTTC.

This chain links TRBV13 with TRBJ1-2, with D hard to call. Trimming cost V 4 bases and J 4 bases, with 16 bases left between them. The CDR3 is made up of 15 amino acids. Germline V lookup: CDR1 PRHDT, CDR2 FYEKMQ (reference sequence). The CDR3 loop reads CASSSSRQGSYGYTF. In DNA, the CDR3 is TGTGCCAGCAGCTCATCGCGCCAAGGGTCCTATGGCTACACCTTC.

This clone was seen once. V is TRBV28 and J is TRBJ1-5; D possibly corresponds to TRBD1 (6 bases). The CDR3 runs to 14 residues. Germline V gene lookup returns CDR1 MDHEN and CDR2 SYDVKM. V was trimmed by 4 bases and J by 4 bases, leaving 11 bases between them. In DNA form, the CDR3 reads TGTGCCAGCAGTTCACAGGGTGCGAATCAGCCCCAGCATTTT. Translated, it gives CASSSQGANQPQHF.

The chain links TRBV18 to TRBJ1-5; unclear D gene. Per germline, CDR1 KGHSH and CDR2 LQKENI. The CDR3 has 14 amino acids. V was pared by 6 bases and J by 2 bases, with 11 bases between. The CDR3, as DNA: TGTGCCAGCTCGTCGGCTAAGGGCAATCAGCCCCAGCATTTT. It yields the protein CASSSAKGNQPQHF. Full variable domain (rest looked up from reference TRBV18 and TRBJ1-5): NAGVMQNPRHLVRRRGQEARLRCSPMKGHSHVYWYRQLPEEGLKFMVYLQKENIIDESGMPKERFSAEFPKEGPSILRIQQVVRGDSAAYFCASSSAKGNQPQHFGDGTRLSIL.

This chain connects TRBV11-2 to TRBJ2-2; D remains unclear. From germline, CDR1 is SGHAT and CDR2 FQNNGV. V was cut by 0 bases and J by 6 bases, with 14 bases left in between. The CDR3 sequence is 16 residues long. CDR3 sequence: CASSLDSTGVPGELFF. CDR3 nucleotides: TGTGCCAGCAGCTTAGATTCGACGGGTGTGCCCGGGGAGCTGTTTTTT.